This T cell receptor beta chain was observed in a study of technical replicates of blood from a handful of donors. The CDR3 contains 11 residues. Germline V gene data show CDR1 as SGHNT and CDR2 as YENEEA. The V end was cut by 3 bases, the J end by 4 bases, with 3 bases between. Here immunoSEQ multiplex PCR was the method, and the copy in TCRdb shows in-frame clones only, minus some. The sample contains approximately 75,000 clones, around 97% of which appear only once. The material sequenced was T cells isolated from PBMCs. This chain joins TRBV11-3 and TRBJ2-5; the D is unclear. This TCR derives from a human donor in good health. Here the CDR3 reads CASSFGETQYF. DNA for the CDR3: TGTGCCAGCAGCTTCGGAGAGACCCAGTACTTC.